This T cell receptor beta chain is drawn from a study of blood T cell repertoires in COVID-19. This clone has just a few counts. The method was immunoSEQ multiplex PCR; TCRdb's version includes in-frame clones alone and lacks a portion of them. This sample has some 69,000 clones, with roughly 90% found just once. Sequenced: peripheral blood. The source is a man aged 60-69 years with acute or convalescent COVID-19.

The CDR3 DNA follows: TGTGCCAGCAGGACTAGCCCGAACACCGGGGAGCTGTTTTTT. The encoded protein is CASRTSPNTGELFF. The chain is built from TRBV14 and TRBJ2-2, with 7 bases that match TRBD2. Germline V gene sequence: CDR1 SGHDN, CDR2 FVKESK. The CDR3 is 14 amino acids. With 6 bases clipped from V and 0 bases from J, the junction kept 1 base outside the gene matches.